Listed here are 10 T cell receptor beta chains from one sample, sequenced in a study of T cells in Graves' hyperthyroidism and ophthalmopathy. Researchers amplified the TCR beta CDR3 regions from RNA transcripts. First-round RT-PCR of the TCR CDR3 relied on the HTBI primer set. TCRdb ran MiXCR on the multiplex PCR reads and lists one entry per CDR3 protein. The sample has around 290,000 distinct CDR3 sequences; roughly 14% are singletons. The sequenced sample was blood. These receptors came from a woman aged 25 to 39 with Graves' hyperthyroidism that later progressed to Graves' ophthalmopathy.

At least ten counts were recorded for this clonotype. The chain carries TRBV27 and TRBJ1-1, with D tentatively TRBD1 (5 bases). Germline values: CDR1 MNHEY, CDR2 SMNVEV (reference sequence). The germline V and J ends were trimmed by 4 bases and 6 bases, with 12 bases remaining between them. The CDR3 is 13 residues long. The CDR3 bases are TGTGCCAGCAGTTGGGACGACGGGGCTGAAGCTTTCTTT. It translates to CASSWDDGAEAFF.

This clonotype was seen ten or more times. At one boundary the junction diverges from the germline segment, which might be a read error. The DNA of the CDR3 is TGTGCCAGCAGCTTAGACGCAGGAGGCGGGAGAACTTATGACTTC. Encoded protein: CASSLDAGGGRTYDF. V gene TRBV7-9 combines with J gene TRBJ2-5; TRBD2 matches 7 bases. This CDR3 has 15 amino acids. Germline V gene lookup returns CDR1 SEHNR and CDR2 FQNEAQ (reference sequence).

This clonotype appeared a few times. The CDR3, as DNA: TGTGCCAGCACCCAAACGTGGGGGTTAAGAGATACGCAGTATTTT. It translates to CASTQTWGLRDTQYF. V gene TRBV9 combines with J gene TRBJ2-3; D might be TRBD1 or TRBD2, each matching 5 bases. The V and J ends lost 6 bases and 5 bases respectively, with 19 bases between them. The CDR3 is made up of 15 amino acids. Germline V gene sequence: CDR1 SGDLS, CDR2 YYNGEE.

This CDR3 is CASTLLTEKRAFF. DNA for the CDR3: TGTGCCAGCACCCTTCTGACAGAAAAAAGAGCTTTCTTT. The V call is TRBV28, the J call TRBJ1-1; weak D call: TRBD1 (5 bases). V lost 7 bases and J 10 bases, leaving 19 bases between the germline ends. The CDR3 has 13 residues. Germline CDR1 is MDHEN and CDR2 is SYDVKM.

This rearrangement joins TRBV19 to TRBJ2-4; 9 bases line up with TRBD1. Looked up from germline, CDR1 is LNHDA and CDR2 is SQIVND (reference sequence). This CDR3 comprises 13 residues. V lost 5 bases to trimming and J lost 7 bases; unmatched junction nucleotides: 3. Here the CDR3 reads CASSETGGNIQYF. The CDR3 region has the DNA TGTGCCAGTAGTGAGACAGGGGGGAACATTCAGTACTTC.

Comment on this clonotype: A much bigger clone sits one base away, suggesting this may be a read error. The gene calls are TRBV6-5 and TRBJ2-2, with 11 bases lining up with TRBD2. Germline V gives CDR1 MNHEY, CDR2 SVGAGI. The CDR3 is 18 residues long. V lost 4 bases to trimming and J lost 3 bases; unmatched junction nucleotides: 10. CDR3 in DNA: TGTGCCAGCAGTTGCGGAAGCGCGGGACTAGCGGACACCGGGGAGCTGTTTTTT. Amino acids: CASSCGSAGLADTGELFF.

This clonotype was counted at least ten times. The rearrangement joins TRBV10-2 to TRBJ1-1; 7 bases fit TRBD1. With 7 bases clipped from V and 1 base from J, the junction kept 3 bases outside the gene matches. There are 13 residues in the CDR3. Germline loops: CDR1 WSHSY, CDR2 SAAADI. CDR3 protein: CASKRQGNTEAFF. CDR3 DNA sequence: TGCGCCAGCAAAAGACAGGGGAACACTGAAGCTTTCTTT.

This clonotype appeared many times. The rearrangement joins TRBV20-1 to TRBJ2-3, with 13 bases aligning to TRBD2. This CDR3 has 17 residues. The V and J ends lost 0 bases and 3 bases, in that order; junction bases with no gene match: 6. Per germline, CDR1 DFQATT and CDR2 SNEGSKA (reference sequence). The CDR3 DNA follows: TGCAGTGCTAGAGATCCCTGGACTAGCGGGAGAACAGATACGCAGTATTTT. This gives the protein CSARDPWTSGRTDTQYF.

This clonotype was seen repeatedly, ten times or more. The CDR3: CASSNNRDQPQHF. The CDR3 DNA reads TGTGCCAGCAGCAATAACAGAGATCAGCCCCAGCATTTT. This chain joins TRBV5-8 and TRBJ1-5, with D hard to call. In germline, CDR1 is SGHTS, CDR2 YDEGEE. The CDR3 has 13 amino acids. V was cut by 4 bases and J by 5 bases, with 10 bases left in between.

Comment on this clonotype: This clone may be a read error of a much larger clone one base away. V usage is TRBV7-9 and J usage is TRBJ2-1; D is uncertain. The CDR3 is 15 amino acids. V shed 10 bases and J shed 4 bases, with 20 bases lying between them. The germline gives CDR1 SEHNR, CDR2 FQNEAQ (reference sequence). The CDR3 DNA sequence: TGTGCCAACACCTTAGCCTCGCTTTATTACAATGAGCAGTTCTTC. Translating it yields CANTLASLYYNEQFF. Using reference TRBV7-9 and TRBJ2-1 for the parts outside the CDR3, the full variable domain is DTGVSQNPRHKITKRGQNVTFRCDPISEHNRLYWYRQTLGQGPEFLTYFQNEAQLEKSRLLSDRFSAERPKGSFSTLEIQRTEQGDSAMYLCANTLASLYYNEQFFGPGTRLTVL.